These 18 T cell receptor beta chains came from one sample sequenced in a study of T-cell reconstitution after alpha-beta-depleted transplantation in children (dated by TCRdb to the mid-2010s). This specimen's treatment or condition label, per the study, means: allogeneic hematopoietic cell transplantation with graft depleted of TCRalphabeta T cells and CD19 B cells. Library method: PCR. Sequenced using an Illumina HiSeq 2500. To normalize quantification of the TCRbeta repertoire, the TCR libraries were built with molecular barcoding that relied on unique molecular identifiers. The public reads were reprocessed in TCRdb via fastp at Q25 and MiXCR, keeping in-frame beta chains. A single entry per CDR3 protein holds the most common genes and DNA from its merged rows. A total of 200,000 or so distinct CDR3 sequences appear in this sample, roughly 6.3% of them only once. The ten largest make up approximately 4.1% of the sample.

This specimen consisted of PBMCs, obtained before TCRalphabeta/CD19-depleted stem cell transplant. Source of these receptors: a girl under two years old with combined immunodeficiency, due to receive a stem cell transplant.

Ten or more counts support this clonotype. The V gene is TRBV28, the J gene TRBJ2-3; D is undetermined. CDR1 MDHEN and CDR2 SYDVKM come from the germline V gene. V lost 1 base and J 2 bases, leaving 7 bases between the germline ends. The CDR3 covers 14 residues. CDR3 DNA sequence: TGTGCCAGCAGTTTATCCCCGTTCACAGATACGCAGTATTTT. Encoded protein: CASSLSPFTDTQYF.

This chain's CDR3 is CASPRGGGRHNQPQHF. The CDR3 DNA reads TGCGCCAGTCCACGGGGAGGGGGGCGGCACAATCAGCCCCAGCATTTT. V usage is TRBV23-1 and J usage is TRBJ1-5, with TRBD1 as a possible D gene (6 bases). TRBV23-1 is an ORF; its function is uncertain. CDR3 size: 16 residues. V lost 9 bases to trimming and J lost 3 bases, with 21 bases between them.

A word on this clonotype: A read error is possible here, since a much larger clone lies one base away. The chain employs TRBV2 and TRBJ2-5; D assignment may be TRBD1 or TRBD2 (5 bases each). The CDR3 sequence is 13 residues long. The V end lost 7 bases, the J end lost 4 bases, and 13 bases lay between the germline ends. Germline assignment: CDR1 SNHLY and CDR2 FYNNEI. For the CDR3, the DNA is TGTGCCAGCATCCGGGACCGCCTAGAGACCCAGTACTTC. This codes for CASIRDRLETQYF.

The V gene is TRBV11-2, the J gene TRBJ2-3; D possibly corresponds to TRBD2 (6 bases). CDR1 is SGHAT and CDR2 is FQNNGV in the germline V gene. The CDR3 consists of 19 residues. Trimming took 4 bases from V and 3 from J, leaving 26 bases between them. CDR3 sequence reads: CASSWQPFSLGGRTDTQYF. The CDR3 coding sequence is TGTGCCAGCAGCTGGCAACCTTTCTCTCTCGGGGGAAGGACAGATACGCAGTATTTT.

V gene TRBV15 combines with J gene TRBJ2-7; D is unresolved. This CDR3 has 13 amino acids. Germline V gene data show CDR1 as LNHNV and CDR2 as YYDKDF (reference sequence). V was clipped by 0 bases and J by 3 bases, with 6 bases between them. The CDR3 reads CATSRDRYYEQYF. The CDR3 DNA reads TGTGCCACCAGCAGAGACAGGTACTACGAGCAGTACTTC.

Comment on this clonotype: This CDR3 is missing its conserved last phenylalanine or tryptophan, likely due to a read error. The chain is built from TRBV4-3 and TRBJ1-2; 8 nucleotides match TRBD1. V lost 1 base to trimming and J lost 3 bases; unmatched junction nucleotides: 16. Germline-derived CDR1 and CDR2 are LGHNA and YSLEER. The CDR3 spans 19 residues. The CDR3 sequence: CASSQVDPAGDRYYYGYTV. As DNA, the CDR3 is TGCGCCAGCAGCCAAGTTGATCCCGCCGGGGACAGGTACTACTATGGCTACACCGTC.

This clonotype occurred once. A read error may be the cause here, since a much bigger clone is one base away. V gene TRBV20-1 combines with J gene TRBJ2-1, with 11 bases identical to TRBD2. From germline, CDR1 is DFQATT and CDR2 SNEGSKA (reference sequence). This CDR3 contains 18 residues. After removal of 1 base from V and 6 bases from J, the junction contained 14 bases not matched to a gene. The CDR3 protein is CSARALGIAGGGRNEQFF. The CDR3 DNA reads as TGCAGTGCTAGAGCCCTTGGGATAGCGGGAGGGGGGCGCAATGAGCAGTTCTTC.

This clonotype was found a few times. The chain employs TRBV28 and TRBJ2-7; D is possibly TRBD1 (5 bases). V lost 10 bases and J 2 bases, leaving 12 bases between the germline ends. The CDR3 contains 12 residues. Germline lookup yields CDR1 MDHEN and CDR2 SYDVKM. CDR3 amino acids: CATDDRPYEQYF. In DNA form, the CDR3 reads TGTGCCACCGACGACAGACCCTACGAGCAGTACTTC.

The genes are TRBV4-3 and TRBJ2-5; TRBD2 matches at 9 bases. Germline values: CDR1 LGHNA, CDR2 YSLEER. The CDR3 extends over 16 amino acids. J was trimmed by 1 base and V by 1 base; bases with no gene match: 4. For the CDR3, the DNA is TGCGCCAGCAGCCAAGGAACAGCGGGAGGCCAAGAGACCCAGTACTTC. Translation gives CASSQGTAGGQETQYF.

This clonotype was counted ten times or more. The gene calls are TRBV29-1 and TRBJ2-7; D uncertain. Germline V gives CDR1 SQVTM, CDR2 ANQGSEA. The ends were cut back, 5 bases at V and 2 bases at J, with 7 bases in the middle. This CDR3 is 11 amino acids long. In DNA form, the CDR3 reads TGCAGCGTTCTGGCTCCCTACGAGCAGTACTTC. It codes for CSVLAPYEQYF.

This clonotype was seen more than once but under ten times. The rearrangement links TRBV20-1 to TRBJ1-5; 10 bases match TRBD1. The germline CDR1 and CDR2 sequences are DFQATT and SNEGSKA (reference sequence). V lost 6 bases, J lost 5 bases, and 7 bases stayed unmatched. This CDR3 is 14 amino acids long. The CDR3: CSAGDRGIDQPQHF. For the CDR3, the DNA is TGCAGTGCCGGGGACAGGGGAATTGATCAGCCCCAGCATTTT.

This clonotype appeared many times. The rearrangement links TRBV28 to TRBJ1-1; D gene unclear. The CDR3 has 16 amino acids. V lost 4 bases and J 0 bases, leaving 15 bases between the germline ends. The V gene's germline CDR1 is MDHEN and CDR2 SYDVKM. This CDR3 reads CASSSVRILMNTEAFF. DNA for the CDR3: TGTGCCAGCAGTTCCGTTAGGATCCTAATGAACACTGAAGCTTTCTTT.

This clonotype has at least ten counts. The rearrangement joins TRBV27 to TRBJ2-1; 7 nucleotides match TRBD1. The CDR3 is made up of 16 amino acids. The V gene's germline CDR1 is MNHEY and CDR2 SMNVEV (reference sequence). The ends lost 2 bases at V and 7 bases at J; junction bases unmatched: 11. The CDR3 reads CASSLQGTGVRNEQFF. The CDR3 DNA reads as TGTGCCAGCAGTTTACAGGGAACAGGGGTAAGGAATGAGCAGTTCTTC.

Ten or more counts support this clonotype. The chain joins TRBV4-3 to TRBJ2-2; possible D gene TRBD1, 6 bases. V dropped 2 bases and J dropped 3 bases, with 22 bases sitting between them. The CDR3 length is 19 residues. CDR1 is LGHNA and CDR2 is YSLEER in the germline V gene. CDR3 sequence: CASSQFPRQALEHTGELFF. CDR3 coding DNA: TGCGCCAGCAGCCAATTCCCCCGACAGGCCTTAGAGCACACCGGGGAGCTGTTTTTT.

This clonotype was counted ten times or more. The chain employs TRBV12-3 or TRBV12-4 and TRBJ2-1, with a weak D call TRBD2 (5 bases). V lost 3 bases to trimming and J lost 1 base, with 13 bases between them. This CDR3 contains 16 residues. The CDR3, as DNA: TGTGCCAGCAGTTTCGCGGCTAGCCTGTCCTACAATGAGCAGTTCTTC. Residues: CASSFAASLSYNEQFF.

This clonotype was observed many times. The chain joins TRBV7-6 to TRBJ2-1; D is possibly TRBD1 or TRBD2 (5 bases each). Germline CDR1 and CDR2: SGHVS and FNYEAQ. The length of the CDR3 is 15 residues. The V end was cut by 5 bases, the J end by 2 bases, with 13 bases between. The DNA of the CDR3 is TGTGCCAGCAGCCCATCGGGACCCACCTACAATGAGCAGTTCTTC. Translated, it gives CASSPSGPTYNEQFF.

This clonotype was recorded a few times. The chain has TRBV11-1 and TRBJ2-3; maybe TRBD1 (7 bases). CDR3 length: 18 residues. Germline V gene data show CDR1 as SGHAT and CDR2 as FQDESV (reference sequence). Trimming shortened V by 3 bases and J by 10 bases, and 29 bases separated the two germline ends. CDR3 in amino acids: CASSLPHRGQHLIAAQYF. The CDR3 DNA reads TGTGCCAGCAGCTTGCCCCACAGGGGTCAACACCTCATAGCGGCGCAGTATTTT.

There are many counts of this clonotype. V gene TRBV15 combines with J gene TRBJ1-2; D is undetermined. Germline V gene data show CDR1 as LNHNV and CDR2 as YYDKDF (reference sequence). This CDR3 region has 16 residues. V lost 1 base, J lost 4 bases, and 16 bases lay in between. CDR3 loop: CATSRVVLARFYGYTF. Here the CDR3 DNA reads TGTGCCACCAGCAGAGTGGTATTGGCCAGATTCTATGGCTACACCTTC.